This T cell receptor beta chain was sequenced in a study of glioma-infiltrating T cells. Study-wide findings and caveats: Non-neoplastic patients had below-expected tissue-blood divergence, while all gliomas exceeded expectation.

TCR alpha and beta CDR3 regions were amplified from RNA using iRepertoire nested multiplex PCR. Tissue mRNA or PBMC total RNA, 100-400 ng, went into one-step reverse transcription and amplification. TCRdb ran MiXCR on the multiplex PCR reads and lists one entry per CDR3 protein. The profile covers 90,000 or so distinct CDR3 sequences, with around 40% appearing a single time and under 40% taken by the ten largest. This clonotype was counted a few times. Its antigen is unidentified. This may come from a read error, since a much larger clone is one base off. V was clipped by 4 bases and J by 3 bases; unmatched bases: 3. CDR1 is MNHNY, CDR2 SVGAGI, per germline (reference sequence). The CDR3 has 14 amino acids.

The rearrangement joins TRBV6-6 to TRBJ2-7; TRBD2 aligns across 10 bases. This TCR was recovered from a human donor with low-grade glioma or glioblastoma, undergoing nonglioma brain surgery, or in good health (not recorded which). Sequenced input: glioma tissue, nonneoplastic brain tissue, or PBMCs (not recorded which). The CDR3 reads CASSSIAGGYEQYF. The CDR3 coding sequence is TGTGCCAGCAGTTCAATAGCGGGAGGCTACGAGCAGTACTTC.